This TCR beta chain was observed in a study of CD4 T cells in relation to SARS-CoV-2 and coronaviruses. Study as a whole: The restricting HLA molecule for shared crossreactive spike epitopes was mapped.

Trimming stripped 3 bases from V and 8 bases from J, with 22 bases between. CDR3 size: 16 residues. Germline V gene data show CDR1 as SGHAT and CDR2 as FQNNGV. Remarks on this clone: Its target is unknown.

Before the COVID-19 pandemic, during about 2011-2019, CD4+ T cells were taken from unexposed donors. CD4+ T cells were isolated from the cells after 10 days of culture. Data came from immunoSEQ multiplex PCR; TCRdb stores just in-frame clones and leaves some out. In the table there are about 29,000 clones, 55% to 75% of which are singletons. The specimen was CD4+ T cells from PBMCs, cultured in vitro. The chain combines TRBV11-2 with TRBJ1-2; D is perhaps TRBD1 (5 bases). This TCR derives from a human donor in good health. CDR3 region: CASSFTTPQGAGGYTF. For the CDR3, the DNA is TGTGCCAGCAGCTTTACCACCCCCCAGGGAGCCGGCGGCTACACCTTC.